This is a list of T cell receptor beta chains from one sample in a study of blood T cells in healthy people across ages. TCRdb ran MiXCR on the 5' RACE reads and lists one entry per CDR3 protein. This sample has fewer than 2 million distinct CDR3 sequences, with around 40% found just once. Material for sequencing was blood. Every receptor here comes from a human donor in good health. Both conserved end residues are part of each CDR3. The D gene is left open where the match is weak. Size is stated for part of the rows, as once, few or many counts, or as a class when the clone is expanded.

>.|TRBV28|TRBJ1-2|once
TGTGCCAGCAGTTCCTCGGGACACCCTAACTATGGCTACACCTTC
CASSSSGHPNYGYTF
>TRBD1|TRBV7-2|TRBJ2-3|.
TGTGCCAGCAGCTTAAACCCAGGGGGCTGGGATACGCAGTATTTT
CASSLNPGGWDTQYF
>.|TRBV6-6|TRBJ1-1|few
TGTGCCAGCAGTCAATACGTGGAGGCTTTCTTT
CASSQYVEAFF
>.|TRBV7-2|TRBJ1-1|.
TGTGCCAGCAGCTCCCTGAACATGAACACTGAAGCTTTCTTT
CASSSLNMNTEAFF
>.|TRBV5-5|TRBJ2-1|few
TGTGCCAGCGGCACGGCAGGAGGGGCCTACAATGAGCAGTTCTTC
CASGTAGGAYNEQFF
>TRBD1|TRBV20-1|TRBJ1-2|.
TGCAGTATGGGACAGGCGCAAGTGGGCTACACCTTC
CSMGQAQVGYTF
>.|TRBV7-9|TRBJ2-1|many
TGTGCCAGCAGCTTAGGAACTGGCGAGCAGTTCTTC
CASSLGTGEQFF
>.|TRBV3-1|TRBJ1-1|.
TGTGCCAGCAGCCAAGGGGGGGGTTCCGACACTGAAGCTTTCTTT
CASSQGGGSDTEAFF
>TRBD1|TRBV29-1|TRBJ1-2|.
TGCAGCGTTGACACAGGGGGCGTCGGTGGCTACACCTTC
CSVDTGGVGGYTF
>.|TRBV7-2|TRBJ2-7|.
TGTGCCAGCAGCCTTCATCTTCTGTACGAGCAGTACTTC
CASSLHLLYEQYF
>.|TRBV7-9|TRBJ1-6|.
TGTGCCAGCAAGGAGGGAGGCTCCTATAATTCACCCCTCCACTTT
CASKEGGSYNSPLHF
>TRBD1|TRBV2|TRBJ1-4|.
TGTGCCAGCAGTGAAACAGGGGGGAGGAATGAAAAACTGTTTTTT
CASSETGGRNEKLFF
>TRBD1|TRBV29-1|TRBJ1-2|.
TGCAGCGCAACGGGACAGGGAGCTCTCTATGGCTACACCTTC
CSATGQGALYGYTF
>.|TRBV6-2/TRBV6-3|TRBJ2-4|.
TGTGCCAGCAGTATAAATGGACCAGCGACGGACATTCAGTACTTC
CASSINGPATDIQYF
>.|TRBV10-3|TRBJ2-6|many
TGTGCCATTAGCCTCTCTGGGGCCAACGTCCTGACTTTC
CAISLSGANVLTF
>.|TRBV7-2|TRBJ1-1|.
TGTGCCAGCAGCTTAGGTCGGGGGCGCGGCACTGAAGCTTTCTTT
CASSLGRGRGTEAFF
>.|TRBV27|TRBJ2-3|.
TGTGCCAGCAGTCGAAAACAAGCCGGGGGCACAACACAGTATTTT
CASSRKQAGGTTQYF
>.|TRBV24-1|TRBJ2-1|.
TGTGCCACCAGTGATCCGACAAAAAATGAGCAGTTCTTC
CATSDPTKNEQFF
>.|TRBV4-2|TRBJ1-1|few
TGTGCCAGCAGCCAAGAGCCTGTGAACACTGAAGCTTTCTTT
CASSQEPVNTEAFF
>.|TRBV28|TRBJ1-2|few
TGTGCCAGCAGTTTACCACGGAATTATGGCTACACCTTC
CASSLPRNYGYTF
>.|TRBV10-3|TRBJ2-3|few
TGTGCCATCAGTCTGGGGGACAACACAAATACGCAGTATTTT
CAISLGDNTNTQYF
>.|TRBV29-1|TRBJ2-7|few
TGCAGCGTTGGAGGGGAACCCTACGAGCAGTACTTC
CSVGGEPYEQYF
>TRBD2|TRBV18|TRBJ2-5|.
TGTGCCAGCTCACCAACGCGGGGGTTAGAGGGAGAGACCCAGTACTTC
CASSPTRGLEGETQYF
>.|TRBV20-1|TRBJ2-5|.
TGCAGTGCTAGAGTAACAGGGTTTATGCAGACCCAGTACTTC
CSARVTGFMQTQYF
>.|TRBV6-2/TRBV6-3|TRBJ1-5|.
TGTGCCAGCAGTTACATTCCCAATCAGCCCCAGCATTTT
CASSYIPNQPQHF
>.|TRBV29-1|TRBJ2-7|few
TGCAGCGTTCAAGATCGGGGACACCACTACGAGCAGTACTTC
CSVQDRGHHYEQYF
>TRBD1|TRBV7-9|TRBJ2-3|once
TGTGCCAGCAGCTTAGTGGACAGGGGCGGCCGAGAGGCAGATACGCAGTATTTT
CASSLVDRGGREADTQYF
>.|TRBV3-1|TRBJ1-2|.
TGTGCCAGCAGCCAAGACAGGCTACTATATGGCTACACCTTC
CASSQDRLLYGYTF
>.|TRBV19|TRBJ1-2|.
TGTGCCAGTAGTATAACCCCCGGGACCTATGGCTACACCTTC
CASSITPGTYGYTF
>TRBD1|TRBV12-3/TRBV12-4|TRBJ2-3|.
TGTGCCAGCAGGATTCTAGGGACAGAAGAGGCCCAGTATTTT
CASRILGTEEAQYF
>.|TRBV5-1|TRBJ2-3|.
TGCGCCAGCAGCTTGGCCGCGGGACAGAAAACAGATACGCAGTATTTT
CASSLAAGQKTDTQYF
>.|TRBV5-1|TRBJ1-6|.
TGCGCCAGCAGCTTGGTGTCAGAAAATTCACCCCTCCACTTT
CASSLVSENSPLHF
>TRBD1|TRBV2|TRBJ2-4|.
TGTGCCACCAGGGGGAGAGCCAAAAACATTCAGTACTTC
CATRGRAKNIQYF
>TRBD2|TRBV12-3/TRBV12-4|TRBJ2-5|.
TGTGCCAGCAGTCCACTAGCGGGGGGTTTGGGAGAGCAGTACTTC
CASSPLAGGLGEQYF
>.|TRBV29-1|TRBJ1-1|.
TGCAGCGTTGGGCGGGAGGGGAGGAACACTGAAGCTTTCTTT
CSVGREGRNTEAFF
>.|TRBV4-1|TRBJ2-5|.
TGCGCCAGCAGCCAAGTGGGCTCGACGGAGACCCAGTACTTC
CASSQVGSTETQYF
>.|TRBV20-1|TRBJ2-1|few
TGCAGTGCTAGACACGCTGGAGGTTTAGACAATGAGCAGTTCTTC
CSARHAGGLDNEQFF
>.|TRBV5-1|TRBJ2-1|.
TGCGCCAGCAGCTTGGGGGATGCAAGAGATGAGCAGTTCTTC
CASSLGDARDEQFF
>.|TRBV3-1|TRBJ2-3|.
TGTGCCAGCAGCCCACAGGTTCCTAGCACAGATACGCAGTATTTT
CASSPQVPSTDTQYF
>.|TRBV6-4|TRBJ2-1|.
TGTGCCAGCAGTGACTCCCAGATAGAGCAGTTCTTC
CASSDSQIEQFF
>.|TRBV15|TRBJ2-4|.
TGTGCCGCCAGCAGAGATTCGGGACGCCTTTCGGGTGAGCAGTACTTC
CAASRDSGRLSGEQYF
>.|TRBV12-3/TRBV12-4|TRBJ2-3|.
TGTGCCAGCAGAAATGGGGGGCGGGGAAGCACAGATACGCAGTATTTT
CASRNGGRGSTDTQYF
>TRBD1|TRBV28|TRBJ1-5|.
TGTGCCAGCACCTATCGACAGGGACCTCAGCCCCAGCATTTT
CASTYRQGPQPQHF
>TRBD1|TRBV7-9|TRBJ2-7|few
TGTGCCAGCAGCTACGGGACAGGGTTACTCTACGAGCAGTACTTC
CASSYGTGLLYEQYF
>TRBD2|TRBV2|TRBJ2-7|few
TGTGCCAGCACTCCGGGACTAGCGTGGAGCTCCTACGAGCAGTACTTC
CASTPGLAWSSYEQYF
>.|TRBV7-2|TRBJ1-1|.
TGTGCCAGCAGCTTAGTACGCAGGAACACTGAAGCTTTCTTT
CASSLVRRNTEAFF
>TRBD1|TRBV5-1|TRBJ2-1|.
TGCGCCAGCAGCTATAACAGGGGTAGCTCCTACAATGAGCAGTTCTTC
CASSYNRGSSYNEQFF
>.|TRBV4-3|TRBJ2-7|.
TGCGCCAGCAGCCAGGGTGTAACGGGCGAGCAGTACTTC
CASSQGVTGEQYF
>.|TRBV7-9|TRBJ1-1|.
TGTGCCAGCAGCTCCCAAGGGGGTGGGGGCACTGAAGCTTTCTTT
CASSSQGGGGTEAFF
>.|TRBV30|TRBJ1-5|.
TGTGCCTGGAGTGTACTAGGGGATCAGCCCCAGCATTTT
CAWSVLGDQPQHF
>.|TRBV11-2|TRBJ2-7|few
TGTGCCAGCAGCTCCTCCTTGACACGGGAGCAGTACTTC
CASSSSLTREQYF
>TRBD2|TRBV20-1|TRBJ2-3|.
TGCAGTGTCGGGGGGAACATAGATACGCAGTATTTT
CSVGGNIDTQYF
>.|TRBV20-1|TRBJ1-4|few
TGCAGTGCTAGAAATTCGTGGGATACTAATGAAAAACTGTTTTTT
CSARNSWDTNEKLFF
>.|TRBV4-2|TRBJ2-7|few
TGTGCCAGCAGCCAAGATGCGGCAGGCGAGCAGTACTTC
CASSQDAAGEQYF
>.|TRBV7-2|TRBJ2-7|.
TGTGCCAGCAGCTTAGCGGGGAACGGGGTGGACTACGAGCAGTACTTC
CASSLAGNGVDYEQYF